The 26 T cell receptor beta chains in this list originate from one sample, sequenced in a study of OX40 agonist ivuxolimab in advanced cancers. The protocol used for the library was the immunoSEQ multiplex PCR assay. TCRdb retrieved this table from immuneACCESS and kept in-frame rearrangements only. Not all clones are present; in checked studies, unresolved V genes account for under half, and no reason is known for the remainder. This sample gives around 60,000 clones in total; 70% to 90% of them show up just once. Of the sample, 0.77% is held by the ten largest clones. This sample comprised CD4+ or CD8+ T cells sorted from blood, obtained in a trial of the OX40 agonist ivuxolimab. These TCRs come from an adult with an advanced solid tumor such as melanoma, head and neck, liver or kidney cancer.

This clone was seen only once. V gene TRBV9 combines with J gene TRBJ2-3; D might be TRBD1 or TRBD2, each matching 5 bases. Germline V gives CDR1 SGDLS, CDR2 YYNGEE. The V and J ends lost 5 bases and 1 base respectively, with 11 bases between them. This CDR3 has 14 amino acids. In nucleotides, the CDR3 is TGTGCCAGCAGAAAAGGGGACGGCACAGATACGCAGTATTTT. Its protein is CASRKGDGTDTQYF.

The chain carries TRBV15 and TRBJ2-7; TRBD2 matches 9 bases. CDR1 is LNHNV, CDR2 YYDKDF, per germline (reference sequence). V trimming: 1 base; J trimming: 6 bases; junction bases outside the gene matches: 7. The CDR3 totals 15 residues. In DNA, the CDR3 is TGTGCCACCAGCAGAGCCCTAGCGGGGTCCGGCGAGCAGTACTTC. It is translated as CATSRALAGSGEQYF. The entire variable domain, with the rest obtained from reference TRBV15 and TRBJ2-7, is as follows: DAMVIQNPRYQVTQFGKPVTLSCSQTLNHNVMYWYQQKSSQAPKLLFHYYDKDFNNEADTPDNFQSRRPNTSFCFLDIRSPGLGDTAMYLCATSRALAGSGEQYFGPGTRLTVT.

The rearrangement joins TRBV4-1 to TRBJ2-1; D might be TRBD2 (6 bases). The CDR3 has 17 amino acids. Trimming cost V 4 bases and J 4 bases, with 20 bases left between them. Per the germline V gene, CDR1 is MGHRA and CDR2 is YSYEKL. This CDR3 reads CASSPRDSLFGYNEQFF. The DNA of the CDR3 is TGCGCCAGCAGCCCCCGGGACTCGCTATTTGGTTACAATGAGCAGTTCTTC.

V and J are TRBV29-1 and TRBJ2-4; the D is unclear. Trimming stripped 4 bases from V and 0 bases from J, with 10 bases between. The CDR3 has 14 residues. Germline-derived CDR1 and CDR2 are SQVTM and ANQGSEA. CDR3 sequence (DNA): TGCAGCGTTGGGTTCGCCTCAGCCAAAAACATTCAGTACTTC. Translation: CSVGFASAKNIQYF.

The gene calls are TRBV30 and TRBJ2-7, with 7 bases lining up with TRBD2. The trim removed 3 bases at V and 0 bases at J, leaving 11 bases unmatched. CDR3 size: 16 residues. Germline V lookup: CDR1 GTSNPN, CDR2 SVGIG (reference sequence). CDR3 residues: CAWRATSGKDSYEQYF. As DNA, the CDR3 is TGTGCCTGGAGGGCTACCAGCGGGAAGGACTCCTACGAGCAGTACTTC.

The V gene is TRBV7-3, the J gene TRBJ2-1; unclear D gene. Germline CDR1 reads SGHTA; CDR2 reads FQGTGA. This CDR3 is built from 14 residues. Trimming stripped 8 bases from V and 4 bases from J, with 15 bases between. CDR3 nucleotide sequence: TGTGCCAGCGAGCTTAAGGAGCTATACAATGAGCAGTTCTTC. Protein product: CASELKELYNEQFF.

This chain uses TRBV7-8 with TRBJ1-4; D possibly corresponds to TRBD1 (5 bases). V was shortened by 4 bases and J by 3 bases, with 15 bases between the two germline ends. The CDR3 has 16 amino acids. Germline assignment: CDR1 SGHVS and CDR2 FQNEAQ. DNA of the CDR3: TGTGCCAGCAGCTCCCAAGGCTCGGGGGCTAATGAAAAACTGTTTTTT. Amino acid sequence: CASSSQGSGANEKLFF.

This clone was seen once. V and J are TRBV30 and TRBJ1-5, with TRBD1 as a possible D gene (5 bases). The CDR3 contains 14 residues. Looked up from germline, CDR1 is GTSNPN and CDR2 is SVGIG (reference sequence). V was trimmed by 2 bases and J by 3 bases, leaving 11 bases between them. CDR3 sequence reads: CAWSSGQLNQPQHF. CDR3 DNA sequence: TGTGCCTGGAGTTCAGGGCAGCTCAATCAGCCCCAGCATTTT.

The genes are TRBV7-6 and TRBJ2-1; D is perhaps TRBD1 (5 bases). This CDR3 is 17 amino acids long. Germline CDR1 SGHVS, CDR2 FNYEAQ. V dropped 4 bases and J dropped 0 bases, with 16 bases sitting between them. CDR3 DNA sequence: TGTGCCAGCAGCTCTCGACCAGCTGGGGCCTCCTACAATGAGCAGTTCTTC. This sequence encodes CASSSRPAGASYNEQFF.

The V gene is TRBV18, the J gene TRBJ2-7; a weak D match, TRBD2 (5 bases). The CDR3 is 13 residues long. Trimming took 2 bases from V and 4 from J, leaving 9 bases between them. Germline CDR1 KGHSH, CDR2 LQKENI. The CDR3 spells CASSPFEGYEQYF. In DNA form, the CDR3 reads TGTGCCAGCTCACCATTCGAGGGATACGAGCAGTACTTC.

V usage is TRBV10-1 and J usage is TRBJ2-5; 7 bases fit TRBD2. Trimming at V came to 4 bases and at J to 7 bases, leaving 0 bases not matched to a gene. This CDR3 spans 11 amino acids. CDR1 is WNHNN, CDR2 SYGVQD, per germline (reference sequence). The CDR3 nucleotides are TGCGCCAGCAGTGCGGGAGGGACCCAGTACTTC. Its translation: CASSAGGTQYF.

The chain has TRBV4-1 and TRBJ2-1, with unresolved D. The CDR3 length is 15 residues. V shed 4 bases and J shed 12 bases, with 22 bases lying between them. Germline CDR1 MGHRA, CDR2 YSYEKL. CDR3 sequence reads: CASSPKLTQVQRQFF. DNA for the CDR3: TGCGCCAGCAGCCCCAAACTAACCCAGGTCCAGAGGCAGTTCTTC.

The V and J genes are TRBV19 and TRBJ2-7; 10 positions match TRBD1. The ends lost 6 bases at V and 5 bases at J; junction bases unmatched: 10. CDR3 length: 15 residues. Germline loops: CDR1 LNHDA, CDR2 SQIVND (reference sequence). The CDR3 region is CASRQTGTGANEQYF. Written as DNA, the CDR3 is TGTGCCAGTAGGCAAACCGGGACAGGGGCCAACGAGCAGTACTTC.

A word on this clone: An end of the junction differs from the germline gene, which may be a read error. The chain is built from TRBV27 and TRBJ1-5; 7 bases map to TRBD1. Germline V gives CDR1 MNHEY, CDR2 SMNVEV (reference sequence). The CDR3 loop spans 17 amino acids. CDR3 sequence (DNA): TGTGCCAGCAGTTCCCTCCGTACAGGGGATAGCAATCAACCCCAGCATTTT. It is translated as CASSSLRTGDSNQPQHF.

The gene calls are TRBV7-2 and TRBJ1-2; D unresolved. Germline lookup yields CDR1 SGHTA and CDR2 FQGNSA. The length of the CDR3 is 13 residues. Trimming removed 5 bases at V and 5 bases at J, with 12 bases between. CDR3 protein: CASSPNTAYGYTF. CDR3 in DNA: TGTGCCAGCAGCCCGAATACAGCATATGGCTACACCTTC.

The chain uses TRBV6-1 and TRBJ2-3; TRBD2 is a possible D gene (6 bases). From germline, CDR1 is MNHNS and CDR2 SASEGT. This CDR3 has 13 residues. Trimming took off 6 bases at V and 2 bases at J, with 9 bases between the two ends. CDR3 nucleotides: TGTGCCAGCAGAGGCGGGAACACAGATACGCAGTATTTT. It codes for CASRGGNTDTQYF.

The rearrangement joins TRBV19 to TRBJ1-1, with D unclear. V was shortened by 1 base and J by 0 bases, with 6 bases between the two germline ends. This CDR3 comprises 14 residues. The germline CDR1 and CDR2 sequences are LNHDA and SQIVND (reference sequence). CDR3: CASSIATLNTEAFF. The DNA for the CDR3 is TGTGCCAGTAGTATAGCTACTCTGAACACTGAAGCTTTCTTT.

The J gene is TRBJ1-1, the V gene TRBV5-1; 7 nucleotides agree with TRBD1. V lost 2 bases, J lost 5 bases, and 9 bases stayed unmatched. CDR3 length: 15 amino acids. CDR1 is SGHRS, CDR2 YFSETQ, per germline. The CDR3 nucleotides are TGCGCCAGCAGCTTCTTAGAGGGGGCTTGGACTGAAGCTTTCTTT. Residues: CASSFLEGAWTEAFF.

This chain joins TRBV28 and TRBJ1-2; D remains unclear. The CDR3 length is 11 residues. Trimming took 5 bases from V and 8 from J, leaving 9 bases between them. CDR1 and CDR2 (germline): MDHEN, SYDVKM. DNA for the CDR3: TGTGCCAGCAGTAACTCTGGAGGCTACACCTTC. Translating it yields CASSNSGGYTF.

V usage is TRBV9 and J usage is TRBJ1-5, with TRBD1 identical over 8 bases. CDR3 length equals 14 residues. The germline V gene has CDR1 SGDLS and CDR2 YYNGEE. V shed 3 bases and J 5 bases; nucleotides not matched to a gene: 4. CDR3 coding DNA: TGTGCCAGCAGCGGCCAGGGGGCGGATCAGCCCCAGCATTTT. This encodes CASSGQGADQPQHF. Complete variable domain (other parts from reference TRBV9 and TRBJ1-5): DSGVTQTPKHLITATGQRVTLRCSPRSGDLSVYWYQQSLDQGLQFLIQYYNGEERAKGNILERFSAQQFPDLHSELNLSSLELGDSALYFCASSGQGADQPQHFGDGTRLSIL.

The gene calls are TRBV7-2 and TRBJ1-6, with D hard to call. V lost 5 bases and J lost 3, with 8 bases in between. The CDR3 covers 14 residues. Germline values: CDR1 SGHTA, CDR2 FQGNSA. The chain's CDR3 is CASSRVGYNSPLHF. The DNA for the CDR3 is TGTGCCAGCAGCCGGGTCGGCTATAATTCACCCCTCCACTTT.

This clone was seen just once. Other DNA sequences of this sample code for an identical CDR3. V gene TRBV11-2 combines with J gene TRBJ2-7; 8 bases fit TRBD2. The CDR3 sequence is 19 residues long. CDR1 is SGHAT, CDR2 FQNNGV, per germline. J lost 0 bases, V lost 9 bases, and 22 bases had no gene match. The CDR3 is CASSPRTSPPSWGSYEQYF. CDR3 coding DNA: TGTGCCAGTAGCCCTCGGACTAGCCCCCCGAGCTGGGGCTCCTACGAGCAGTACTTC. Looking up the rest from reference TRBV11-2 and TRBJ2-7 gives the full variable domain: EAGVAQSPRYKIIEKRQSVAFWCNPISGHATLYWYQQILGQGPKLLIQFQNNGVVDDSQLPKDRFSAERLKGVDSTLKIQPAKLEDSAVYLCASSPRTSPPSWGSYEQYFGPGTRLTVT.

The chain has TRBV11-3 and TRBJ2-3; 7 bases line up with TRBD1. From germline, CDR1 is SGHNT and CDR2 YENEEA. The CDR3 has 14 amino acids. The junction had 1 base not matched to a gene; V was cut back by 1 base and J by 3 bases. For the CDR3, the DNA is TGTGCCAGCAGCTTAGGACAGGGAACAGATACGCAGTATTTT. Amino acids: CASSLGQGTDTQYF.

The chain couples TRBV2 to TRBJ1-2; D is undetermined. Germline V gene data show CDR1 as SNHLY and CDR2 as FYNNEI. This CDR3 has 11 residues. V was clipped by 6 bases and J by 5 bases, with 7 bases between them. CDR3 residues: CASSREYGYTF. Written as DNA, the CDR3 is TGTGCCAGCAGCCGGGAGTATGGCTACACCTTC.

The CDR3 loop reads CASSLERASISYEQYF. The CDR3 coding sequence is TGTGCCAGCAGCTTGGAACGAGCGTCCATTTCCTACGAGCAGTACTTC. This chain connects TRBV5-4 to TRBJ2-7; D is uncertain. Trimming took 0 bases from V and 1 from J, leaving 14 bases between them. CDR1 SGHNT and CDR2 YYREEE come from the germline V gene (reference sequence). CDR3 length equals 16 residues.

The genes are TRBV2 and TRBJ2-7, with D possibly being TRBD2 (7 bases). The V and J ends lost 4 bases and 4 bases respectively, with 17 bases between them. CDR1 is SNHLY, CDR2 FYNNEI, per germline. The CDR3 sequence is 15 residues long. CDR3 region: CASSVLGGGWYEQYF. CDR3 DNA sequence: TGTGCCAGCAGTGTCCTCGGCGGGGGCTGGTACGAGCAGTACTTC.